The 2 T cell receptor beta chains below come from one sample, sequenced in a study of shared clonotypes between healthy human individuals. TCRdb's table, derived via immunoSEQ multiplex PCR, lists solely in-frame clones and lacks some. This sample has about 1.1 million clones, with roughly 80% found just once. Material for sequencing was memory CD4+ T cells from PBMCs. Sample subset: CD45RA-negative fraction. The receptors come from a man in his late teens or twenties in good health. Some clones in this sample may be carry-over from other donors' samples.

This chain uses TRBV5-1 with TRBJ2-5, with D possibly matching TRBD2 (6 bases). In germline, CDR1 is SGHRS, CDR2 YFSETQ. V lost 4 bases, J lost 1 base, and 11 bases lay in between. CDR3 size: 14 residues. The CDR3 region has the DNA TGCGCCAGCAGCGGTGGAGGGAGCCAAGAGACCCAGTACTTC. This sequence encodes CASSGGGSQETQYF.

The chain recombines TRBV9 with TRBJ2-1, with 7 bases matching TRBD2. Per germline, CDR1 SGDLS and CDR2 YYNGEE. This CDR3 is built from 17 residues. Trimming cost V 5 bases and J 4 bases; bases outside gene matches: 15. DNA for the CDR3: TGTGCCAGCAGTTACTCCGACGGACTAGGGGTTTACAATGAGCAGTTCTTC. This sequence encodes CASSYSDGLGVYNEQFF.